A single sample gave rise to the 2 T cell receptor beta chains below, sequenced in a study of shared clonotypes between healthy human individuals. The protocol was immunoSEQ multiplex PCR, while the TCRdb copy is restricted to in-frame clones and leaves out a portion. The data show about 1.1 million clones, with around 78% seen just once and roughly 0.65% held by the top ten. The sample was memory CD4+ T cells from PBMCs. Noted subset: CD45RA-negative fraction. The receptor source for this set is a man aged 18 to 29 in good health. Some clones in this sample may be carry-over from other donors' samples.

The J gene is TRBJ1-5, the V gene TRBV28; D not certain. V lost 7 bases, J lost 1 base, and 11 bases lay in between. The CDR3 is 14 residues long. Germline loops: CDR1 MDHEN, CDR2 SYDVKM. CDR3 sequence: CASIGAGSNQPQHF. Here the CDR3 DNA reads TGTGCCAGCATTGGCGCAGGAAGCAATCAGCCCCAGCATTTT.

The chain couples TRBV14 to TRBJ2-3; no firm D call. The germline CDR1 and CDR2 sequences are SGHDN and FVKESK. V dropped 3 bases and J dropped 5 bases, with 3 bases sitting between them. This CDR3 comprises 11 residues. The CDR3 protein is CASSHQDTQYF. DNA of the CDR3: TGTGCCAGCAGCCATCAAGATACGCAGTATTTT.